The 27 T cell receptor beta chains below all came from one sample that was sequenced in a study of T cell responses to AZD1222 COVID-19 vaccine. TCRdb's table, derived via immunoSEQ multiplex PCR, lists solely in-frame clones and lacks some. The sample lists over 100,000 clones; around 85% were seen once. The starting material was peripheral blood, obtained on day 0 of AZD1222 vaccination. The receptors here all came from an adult in good health.

The chain combines TRBV11-2 with TRBJ2-5; TRBD1 matches at 9 bases. V was clipped by 1 base and J by 1 base; unmatched bases: 10. CDR3 length: 18 amino acids. CDR1 SGHAT and CDR2 FQNNGV come from the germline V gene. CDR3 sequence: CASSLGVGQGRGQETQYF. Written as DNA, the CDR3 is TGTGCCAGCAGCTTAGGAGTGGGACAGGGTCGCGGCCAAGAGACCCAGTACTTC.

As DNA, the CDR3 is TGTGCCAGCAGCCAAGGTGGTGGGACTAGCGGGAGAGGCGGGGAGCTGTTTTTT. Encoded protein: CASSQGGGTSGRGGELFF. The genes are TRBV3-1 (or the pseudogene TRBV3-2) and TRBJ2-2; 14 nucleotides agree with TRBD2. CDR1 LGHDT and CDR2 YNNKEL come from the germline V gene (reference sequence). V was pared by 1 base and J by 7 bases, with 8 bases of the junction left unmatched. The CDR3 has 18 residues.

This chain links TRBV5-1 with TRBJ1-1; 10 bases match TRBD1. Germline-derived CDR1 and CDR2 are SGHRS and YFSETQ. This CDR3 has 15 residues. The trim removed 3 bases at V and 3 bases at J, leaving 5 bases unmatched. The CDR3 region has the DNA TGCGCCAGCAGCTCCGGGACAGGGGTGTACACTGAAGCTTTCTTT. Translating it yields CASSSGTGVYTEAFF.

V gene TRBV13 combines with J gene TRBJ2-3, with D possibly matching TRBD1 (5 bases). Between the trimmed V and J ends, which lost 1 base and 8 bases, there was a span of 22 bases. This CDR3 has 17 residues. Germline assignment: CDR1 PRHDT and CDR2 FYEKMQ (reference sequence). CDR3 coding DNA: TGTGCCAGCAGCTTAGAGGGGTTGGCAGGACCGGCAAGTACGCAGTATTTT. Protein product: CASSLEGLAGPASTQYF.

This clone has only a few counts. V usage is TRBV6-5 and J usage is TRBJ1-2, with D maybe TRBD1 (5 bases). CDR1 is MNHEY, CDR2 SVGAGI, per germline. The CDR3 length is 13 residues. Trimming cost V 4 bases and J 4 bases, with 10 bases left between them. The CDR3: CASSSAGGYGYTF. For the CDR3, the DNA is TGTGCCAGCAGTTCAGCCGGGGGCTATGGCTACACCTTC.

This clone was seen a single time. J is TRBJ2-7 and V is TRBV12-3 or TRBV12-4, with D uncertain. V was trimmed by 6 bases and J by 5 bases, leaving 8 bases between them. This CDR3 is built from 11 residues. The CDR3: CASSRYNEQYF. In DNA, the CDR3 is TGTGCCAGCAGCCGATATAACGAGCAGTACTTC.

The V and J genes are TRBV2 and TRBJ2-7, with TRBD2 matching over 8 bases. CDR1 is SNHLY, CDR2 FYNNEI, per germline. The CDR3 extends over 12 amino acids. The ends lost 10 bases at V and 0 bases at J; junction bases unmatched: 2. The CDR3 here is CANRGGSYEQYF. The CDR3 DNA follows: TGTGCCAACCGGGGGGGCTCCTACGAGCAGTACTTC.

J is TRBJ2-1 and V is TRBV7-9, with 9 bases that match TRBD2. The CDR3 totals 17 residues. The trim removed 1 base at V and 0 bases at J, leaving 4 bases unmatched. Germline assignment: CDR1 SEHNR and CDR2 FQNEAQ (reference sequence). The CDR3 DNA is TGTGCCAGCAGCTTAGGTGCACTAGCGGGCTCCTACAATGAGCAGTTCTTC. This encodes CASSLGALAGSYNEQFF.

The gene calls are TRBV13 and TRBJ2-1; possibly TRBD2 for D (6 bases). CDR1 PRHDT and CDR2 FYEKMQ come from the germline V gene (reference sequence). V was shortened by 8 bases and J by 8 bases, with 19 bases between the two germline ends. This CDR3 has 14 residues. The CDR3 protein is CASSPTGSWDEQFF. CDR3 coding DNA: TGTGCCAGCTCCCCCACCGGGAGTTGGGATGAGCAGTTCTTC.

This clone was seen once. The chain couples TRBV11-3 to TRBJ2-1; 7 bases agree with TRBD1. The V and J ends lost 5 bases and 4 bases, in that order; junction bases with no gene match: 5. This CDR3 comprises 14 residues. Per germline, CDR1 SGHNT and CDR2 YENEEA. The CDR3 DNA reads TGTGCCAGCAGCCCCGGGGACAGTTACAATGAGCAGTTCTTC. Translating gives CASSPGDSYNEQFF.

The chain combines TRBV15 with TRBJ2-1; 8 positions agree with TRBD2. Unmatched junction bases numbered 10, after V lost 0 bases and J lost 9 bases. The length of the CDR3 is 16 residues. In germline, CDR1 is LNHNV, CDR2 YYDKDF (reference sequence). The DNA for the CDR3 is TGTGCCACCAGCAGAGATCGAACGGGAGGGCCGGTTGAGCAGTTCTTC. It specifies CATSRDRTGGPVEQFF.

CDR3 bases: TGTGCCAGCACCCACAGTGGTCAGCCCCAGCATTTT. This encodes CASTHSGQPQHF. The chain carries TRBV21-1 and TRBJ1-5; TRBD1, the D gene given by the table, was not confirmed from the DNA. TRBV21-1 is a listed pseudogene. This CDR3 contains 12 residues.

The rearrangement uses TRBV7-9 and TRBJ2-7; TRBD2 aligns across 7 bases. The CDR3 length is 13 residues. Trimming at V came to 0 bases and at J to 4 bases, leaving 0 bases not matched to a gene. The germline CDR1 and CDR2 sequences are SEHNR and FQNEAQ (reference sequence). This chain's CDR3 is CASSLAAGYEQYF. CDR3 coding DNA: TGTGCCAGCAGCTTAGCAGCGGGATACGAGCAGTACTTC.

The CDR3, as DNA: TGCAGCGTTGGGGTGGGAGGGCCTGTTAATGAGCAGTTCTTC. Translated, it gives CSVGVGGPVNEQFF. This chain connects TRBV29-1 to TRBJ2-1; TRBD2 agrees at 7 bases. J lost 7 bases, V lost 4 bases, and 10 bases had no gene match. There are 14 residues in the CDR3. Germline V gene lookup returns CDR1 SQVTM and CDR2 ANQGSEA.

This rearrangement joins TRBV7-9 to TRBJ2-1; D gene unclear. The germline CDR1 and CDR2 sequences are SEHNR and FQNEAQ (reference sequence). Trimming cost V 4 bases and J 3 bases, with 13 bases left between them. This CDR3 is built from 15 residues. The CDR3 nucleotides are TGTGCCAGCAGCTCCTTGTGGGGTGGCTACAATGAGCAGTTCTTC. Protein: CASSSLWGGYNEQFF.

The chain has TRBV28 and TRBJ2-1; no clear D. This CDR3 has 11 amino acids. The ends were cut back, 7 bases at V and 10 bases at J, with 11 bases in the middle. Germline CDR1 MDHEN, CDR2 SYDVKM. This CDR3 is CASNGDVEQFF. DNA for the CDR3: TGTGCCAGCAACGGCGATGTGGAGCAGTTCTTC. The full variable domain, completed using reference TRBV28 and TRBJ2-1, is DVKVTQSSRYLVKRTGEKVFLECVQDMDHENMFWYRQDPGLGLRLIYFSYDVKMKEKGDIPEGYSVSREKKERFSLILESASTNQTSMYLCASNGDVEQFFGPGTRLTVL.

The genes are TRBV11-3 and TRBJ2-3, with 8 bases that match TRBD2. CDR1 is SGHNT and CDR2 is YENEEA in the germline V gene. The CDR3 has 15 amino acids. With V trimmed by 4 bases and J by 4 bases, 7 bases remained unmatched. The chain's CDR3 is CASSSGGRNADTQYF. The DNA for the CDR3 is TGTGCCAGCAGCTCGGGCGGGAGGAACGCAGATACGCAGTATTTT.

V gene TRBV7-9 combines with J gene TRBJ2-1, with 8 bases that match TRBD2. The CDR3 consists of 17 residues. V was pared by 5 bases and J by 5 bases, with 14 bases of the junction left unmatched. Germline V CDR1 and CDR2: SEHNR, FQNEAQ (reference sequence). Here the CDR3 reads CASSPVTSGDLNNEQFF. CDR3 bases: TGTGCCAGCAGCCCAGTCACTAGCGGAGACCTCAACAATGAGCAGTTCTTC.

The J gene is TRBJ1-1, the V gene TRBV28, with a tentative D call TRBD1 (6 bases). The CDR3 has 16 amino acids. Trimming cost V 2 bases and J 3 bases, with 16 bases left between them. Germline-derived CDR1 and CDR2 are MDHEN and SYDVKM. CDR3 region: CASSLGGEGVHTEAFF. The CDR3 DNA sequence: TGTGCCAGCAGTTTAGGTGGGGAGGGGGTACACACTGAAGCTTTCTTT.

The chain links TRBV24-1 to TRBJ2-1; D is uncertain. In germline, CDR1 is KGHDR, CDR2 SFDVKD. Trimming took 3 bases from V and 2 from J, leaving 4 bases between them. The CDR3 loop spans 13 amino acids. The CDR3 reads CATSDGAYNEQFF. The CDR3 nucleotides read TGTGCCACCAGTGATGGGGCCTACAATGAGCAGTTCTTC.

This clone was detected once. The rearrangement uses TRBV14 and TRBJ1-1; no firm D call. The CDR3 length is 14 residues. V shed 3 bases and J shed 1 base, with 9 bases lying between them. CDR1 and CDR2 from the germline V gene are SGHDN and FVKESK. The DNA for the CDR3 is TGTGCCAGCAGCCACCTTGCGGAGAACACTGAAGCTTTCTTT. Translated: CASSHLAENTEAFF.

This rearrangement joins TRBV5-1 to TRBJ1-2; 11 nucleotides align to TRBD1. CDR3 length: 15 residues. Germline V gene lookup returns CDR1 SGHRS and CDR2 YFSETQ. Unmatched junction bases numbered 3, after V lost 2 bases and J lost 3 bases. The CDR3: CASSFGQGADYGYTF. The CDR3 coding sequence is TGCGCCAGCAGCTTTGGACAGGGGGCGGACTATGGCTACACCTTC.

The chain joins TRBV28 to TRBJ1-2, with 8 bases lining up with TRBD1. V lost 6 bases, J lost 1 base, and 10 bases stayed unmatched. The CDR3 totals 16 residues. Per the germline V gene, CDR1 is MDHEN and CDR2 is SYDVKM. The CDR3 nucleotides are TGTGCCAGCAGACCCAGGGGGCGAAGTCTTAACTATGGCTACACCTTC. Protein: CASRPRGRSLNYGYTF.

The rearrangement links TRBV18 to TRBJ1-1; 9 nucleotides agree with TRBD1. J lost 8 bases, V lost 6 bases, and 10 bases had no gene match. The CDR3 is made up of 14 amino acids. From germline, CDR1 is KGHSH and CDR2 LQKENI. This CDR3 reads CASSPGGQGTEAFF. In nucleotides, the CDR3 is TGTGCCAGCTCCCCCGGGGGACAGGGTACCGAAGCTTTCTTT.

The chain uses TRBV19 and TRBJ1-2; 7 nucleotides agree with TRBD1. This CDR3 contains 14 residues. V dropped 5 bases and J dropped 4; count of bases not matched to a gene: 7. In germline, CDR1 is LNHDA, CDR2 SQIVND (reference sequence). The CDR3, as DNA: TGTGCCAGTAGTGCCACAGGGGTCTTCTATGGCTACACCTTC. It yields the protein CASSATGVFYGYTF. The variable domain in full, with the rest retrieved from reference TRBV19 and TRBJ1-2, is DGGITQSPKYLFRKEGQNVTLSCEQNLNHDAMYWYRQDPGQGLRLIYYSQIVNDFQKGDIAEGYSVSREKKESFPLTVTSAQKNPTAFYLCASSATGVFYGYTFGSGTRLTVV.

This clone has a single count. This chain uses TRBV11-3 with TRBJ2-3, with 9 bases matching TRBD1. J lost 0 bases, V lost 5 bases, and 3 bases had no gene match. The CDR3 has 15 amino acids. Germline CDR1 is SGHNT and CDR2 is YENEEA. DNA for the CDR3: TGTGCCAGCAGCGTCGGACAGGGGAGCACAGATACGCAGTATTTT. The encoded protein is CASSVGQGSTDTQYF.

The genes are TRBV18 and TRBJ1-2, with D tentatively TRBD1 (5 bases). Trimming removed 2 bases at V and 4 bases at J, with 8 bases between. CDR3 size: 13 residues. The germline gives CDR1 KGHSH, CDR2 LQKENI. CDR3 DNA sequence: TGTGCCAGCTCACCAGAAGGGGTCTATGGCTACACCTTC. Its translation: CASSPEGVYGYTF. The full variable domain, its missing parts supplied by reference TRBV18 and TRBJ1-2, is NAGVMQNPRHLVRRRGQEARLRCSPMKGHSHVYWYRQLPEEGLKFMVYLQKENIIDESGMPKERFSAEFPKEGPSILRIQQVVRGDSAAYFCASSPEGVYGYTFGSGTRLTVV.